This TCR beta chain is from a study of radiotherapy plus CTLA-4 blockade in lung cancer. Study information: Objective responses were seen in around 19% of patients, disease control in over 25%. Findings and limits, study-wide: Peripheral blood showed expansion of tumor-derived TCR clones after radiotherapy and ipilimumab. Reports state that early shifts in blood T cell clones, with interferon-beta, best predicted response.

V lost 2 bases to trimming and J lost 7 bases, with 20 bases between them. The CDR3 length is 17 residues. Germline V gene lookup returns CDR1 SGHVS and CDR2 FQNEAQ. The method was immunoSEQ multiplex PCR; TCRdb's version includes in-frame clones alone and lacks a portion of them. The sample holds around 31,000 clones, approximately 82% seen once. Lung cancer patients with chemo-refractory metastatic non-small-cell disease were given focal radiation plus CTLA-4 blockade with ipilimumab. A word on this clone: Its antigen is still unknown.

V and J are TRBV7-8 and TRBJ1-4; tentatively, D is TRBD1 (6 bases). The receptor comes from a human donor with non-small cell lung cancer who had stable disease on radiotherapy plus ipilimumab. The specimen comprised peripheral blood, sampled from a patient treated with radiotherapy plus ipilimumab. This CDR3 reads CASSLMVVTDRAEKLFF. Written as DNA, the CDR3 is TGTGCCAGCAGCTTAATGGTGGTGACGGACAGAGCTGAAAAACTGTTTTTT.